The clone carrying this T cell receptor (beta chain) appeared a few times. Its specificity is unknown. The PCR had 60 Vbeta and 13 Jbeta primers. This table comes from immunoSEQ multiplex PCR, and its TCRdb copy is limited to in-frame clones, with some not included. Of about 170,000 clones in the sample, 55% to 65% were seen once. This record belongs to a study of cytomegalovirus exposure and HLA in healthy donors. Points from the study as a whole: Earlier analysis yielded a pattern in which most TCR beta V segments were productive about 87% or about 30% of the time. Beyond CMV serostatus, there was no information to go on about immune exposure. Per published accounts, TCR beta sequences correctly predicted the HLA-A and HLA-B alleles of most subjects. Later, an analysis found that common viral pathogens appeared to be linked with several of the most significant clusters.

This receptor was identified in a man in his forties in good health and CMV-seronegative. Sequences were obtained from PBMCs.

CDR3 protein: CASSMWETGVTGELFF. The CDR3 nucleotides read TGTGCCAGTAGTATGTGGGAGACAGGGGTCACCGGGGAGCTGTTTTTT. The V and J genes are TRBV19 and TRBJ2-2; TRBD1 matches 8 bases. This CDR3 comprises 16 residues. Germline V CDR1 and CDR2: LNHDA, SQIVND (reference sequence). The J segment lost 4 bases and the V segment lost 3 bases, leaving 7 bases of the junction unmatched.